This entry lists 18 T cell receptor beta chains sequenced from one sample in a study of T cells in tuberculosis (dated by TCRdb to 2017 to 2018). Library preparation employed the immunoSEQ multiplex PCR assay. The source is immuneACCESS, and TCRdb retained only in-frame sequences with V and J called. Part of the clones is not carried over; for the studies checked, unresolved V genes explain less than half of this, and the remainder is unexplained. The sample records fewer than 40,000 clones, roughly 90% of which are singletons. The leading ten clones occupy about 2.4% of the sample. The time point tag for this specimen amounts to: new active TB diagnosis, blood taken before or within 7 days of starting treatment. Specimen: PBMCs, collected at tuberculosis diagnosis. These receptors were obtained from an adult with tuberculosis.

The gene calls are TRBV29-1 and TRBJ1-1, with 7 bases fitting TRBD1. V trimming: 6 bases; J trimming: 4 bases; junction bases outside the gene matches: 8. The CDR3 runs 13 residues. The germline gives CDR1 SQVTM, CDR2 ANQGSEA. CDR3 sequence: CSVLTQGGTEAFF. The CDR3, as DNA: TGCAGCGTACTAACCCAGGGGGGCACTGAAGCTTTCTTT.

This clone has a handful of counts. The chain combines TRBV11-2 with TRBJ1-1; D perhaps matches TRBD1 (6 bases). Germline assignment: CDR1 SGHAT and CDR2 FQNNGV. V lost 3 bases and J lost 1, with 12 bases in between. This CDR3 is built from 15 residues. Here the CDR3 DNA reads TGTGCCAGCAGCTTGGGACAATTAGGGAACACTGAAGCTTTCTTT. This encodes CASSLGQLGNTEAFF. Drawing the rest from reference TRBV11-2 and TRBJ1-1, the complete variable domain is EAGVAQSPRYKIIEKRQSVAFWCNPISGHATLYWYQQILGQGPKLLIQFQNNGVVDDSQLPKDRFSAERLKGVDSTLKIQPAKLEDSAVYLCASSLGQLGNTEAFFGQGTRLTVV.

This chain uses TRBV5-1 with TRBJ1-4; TRBD1 agrees at 9 bases. Germline values: CDR1 SGHRS, CDR2 YFSETQ. Trimming removed 4 bases from V and 5 bases from J; junction bases left unmatched: 6. The CDR3 is made up of 15 amino acids. The DNA of the CDR3 is TGCGCCAGCAGCGAAACCGGGACAGGGAATGAAAAACTGTTTTTT. Amino acid sequence: CASSETGTGNEKLFF.

The J gene is TRBJ2-7, the V gene TRBV29-1, with D possibly TRBD1 on 6 matching bases. Germline values: CDR1 SQVTM, CDR2 ANQGSEA. V lost 4 bases to trimming and J lost 2 bases, with 9 bases between them. There are 12 residues in the CDR3. CDR3 in DNA: TGCAGCGTTGGGGACAATACCTACGAGCAGTACTTC. As protein: CSVGDNTYEQYF.

The chain uses TRBV27 and TRBJ1-6; 10 nucleotides line up with TRBD1. CDR1 and CDR2 from the germline V gene are MNHEY and SMNVEV (reference sequence). Unmatched junction bases numbered 8, after V lost 5 bases and J lost 10 bases. The CDR3 consists of 15 residues. The CDR3 sequence is CASSEGTGDWSPLHF. The DNA of the CDR3 is TGTGCCAGCAGTGAGGGGACAGGGGACTGGTCACCCCTCCACTTT.

The count of this clone is one. The chain joins TRBV4-1 to TRBJ1-2, with a tentative D call TRBD1 (6 bases). The germline gives CDR1 MGHRA, CDR2 YSYEKL. This CDR3 contains 15 residues. Trimming took off 1 base at V and 5 bases at J, with 14 bases between the two ends. CDR3 nucleotide sequence: TGCGCCAGCAGCCAAGGTCGGGGGGCAGGGTATGGCTACACCTTC. Its protein is CASSQGRGAGYGYTF.

The chain links TRBV6-5 to TRBJ2-1, with TRBD1 identical over 8 bases. Germline lookup yields CDR1 MNHEY and CDR2 SVGAGI. The junction had 12 bases not matched to a gene; V was cut back by 6 bases and J by 8 bases. The CDR3 has 15 residues. CDR3 loop: CASSRDRTLMDEQFF. The CDR3 nucleotides are TGTGCCAGCAGCAGGGACAGGACCTTGATGGATGAGCAGTTCTTC.

The chain recombines TRBV9 with TRBJ1-6; TRBD1 matches at 8 bases. After removal of 3 bases from V and 5 bases from J, the junction contained 1 base not matched to a gene. The CDR3 loop spans 14 amino acids. Germline V CDR1 and CDR2: SGDLS, YYNGEE. Here the CDR3 reads CASSGQGNNSPLHF. Here the CDR3 DNA reads TGTGCCAGCAGCGGACAGGGGAATAATTCACCCCTCCACTTT.

The chain couples TRBV27 to TRBJ1-6; tentative D call: TRBD1 (6 bases). The germline gives CDR1 MNHEY, CDR2 SMNVEV (reference sequence). Trimming removed 3 bases from V and 10 bases from J, with 13 bases in between. The CDR3 totals 14 residues. CDR3 DNA sequence: TGTGCCAGCAGTTTCCTCAGGGGTCGGTCACCCCTCCACTTT. It specifies CASSFLRGRSPLHF.

V usage is TRBV11-2 and J usage is TRBJ2-1, with D uncertain. The CDR3 contains 11 residues. Trimming pared 5 bases from V and 7 bases from J, leaving 6 bases between. The germline gives CDR1 SGHAT, CDR2 FQNNGV. The CDR3 DNA sequence: TGTGCCAGCAGCGGAGAGAATGAGCAGTTCTTC. Encoded protein: CASSGENEQFF.

The rearrangement uses TRBV9 and TRBJ1-2; unclear D gene. The CDR3 extends over 15 amino acids. Germline V gene data show CDR1 as SGDLS and CDR2 as YYNGEE. V lost 0 bases to trimming and J lost 1 base, with 10 bases between them. The CDR3 coding sequence is TGTGCCAGCAGCGTAGCTCCGGGAGATAACTATGGCTACACCTTC. Protein product: CASSVAPGDNYGYTF. Together with reference TRBV9 and TRBJ1-2, the CDR3 gives the full variable domain: DSGVTQTPKHLITATGQRVTLRCSPRSGDLSVYWYQQSLDQGLQFLIQYYNGEERAKGNILERFSAQQFPDLHSELNLSSLELGDSALYFCASSVAPGDNYGYTFGSGTRLTVV.

This rearrangement joins TRBV2 to TRBJ1-4; 8 bases match TRBD1. The V gene end was trimmed by 6 bases and the J gene end by 8 bases; junction bases not matched to a gene: 8. CDR1 SNHLY and CDR2 FYNNEI come from the germline V gene. This CDR3 has 14 residues. As DNA, the CDR3 is TGTGCCAGCAGCGATCCGGGACAGGTGGAAAAACTGTTTTTT. It encodes CASSDPGQVEKLFF.

This sequence joins TRBV29-1 and TRBJ2-1; 8 bases map to TRBD2. From germline, CDR1 is SQVTM and CDR2 ANQGSEA. The CDR3 covers 18 residues. V shed 1 base, J shed 3 bases, and the junction held 14 bases outside the gene matches. CDR3 nucleotides: TGCAGCGTTGAAGGAAAGGCGGGGGGCCCATCTATCTACAATGAGCAGTTCTTC. Amino acids: CSVEGKAGGPSIYNEQFF.

V usage is TRBV2 and J usage is TRBJ1-6; 7 bases map to TRBD1. The CDR3 has 13 residues. V lost 10 bases and J lost 7; bases outside the gene matches: 7. The germline CDR1 and CDR2 sequences are SNHLY and FYNNEI. CDR3 DNA sequence: TGTGCCACCAGGGACAGTAGAAATTCACCCCTCCACTTT. Translating it yields CATRDSRNSPLHF.

The J gene is TRBJ1-2, the V gene TRBV2; the match to TRBD1 covers 11 bases. V gave up 6 bases and J gave up 4 bases; unmatched junction bases: 4. The CDR3 totals 14 residues. The germline V gene encodes CDR1 SNHLY and CDR2 FYNNEI. The DNA for the CDR3 is TGTGCCAGCAGCTGGACAGGGGGCTCCTATGGCTACACCTTC. It codes for CASSWTGGSYGYTF.

The rearrangement links TRBV2 to TRBJ1-5; D is uncertain. V dropped 0 bases and J dropped 2 bases, with 14 bases sitting between them. The germline gives CDR1 SNHLY, CDR2 FYNNEI. This CDR3 comprises 17 residues. The CDR3 sequence: CASSEARGSRGNQPQHF. Written as DNA, the CDR3 is TGTGCCAGCAGTGAAGCGCGAGGTTCACGGGGCAATCAGCCCCAGCATTTT.

The table lists this clone with a few counts. This chain connects TRBV29-1 to TRBJ2-2; D may be TRBD1 (6 bases). This CDR3 has 15 amino acids. CDR1 and CDR2 (germline): SQVTM, ANQGSEA. V gave up 0 bases and J gave up 1 base, with 9 bases separating them. CDR3 bases: TGCAGCGTTGAAGACCGGGACAAGAACACCGGGGAGCTGTTTTTT. Protein sequence: CSVEDRDKNTGELFF.

The chain combines TRBV9 with TRBJ2-4; 10 positions agree with TRBD1. This CDR3 region has 14 residues. The ends lost 4 bases at V and 9 bases at J; junction bases unmatched: 7. The germline V gene has CDR1 SGDLS and CDR2 YYNGEE. CDR3 residues: CASSPGGQGSIQYF. CDR3 DNA: TGTGCCAGCAGCCCTGGGGGACAGGGGTCCATTCAGTACTTC.